What follows is one T cell receptor beta chain and its context. Here immunoSEQ multiplex PCR was the method, and the copy in TCRdb shows in-frame clones only, minus some. The sample yields roughly 330,000 clones, over 70% seen once. These data come from a study of blood T cell repertoires in COVID-19. Background on the study: Sites across the United States, Italy and Spain contributed samples from acute and convalescent COVID-19.

The CDR3 extends over 16 amino acids. The V and J ends lost 3 bases and 2 bases, in that order; junction bases with no gene match: 6. The V gene's germline CDR1 is MRHNA and CDR2 SNTAGT. This clonotype originated in a woman aged 50 to 65 with acute or convalescent COVID-19. The sample was peripheral blood. The chain couples TRBV6-4 to TRBJ2-1; 8 bases are a match to TRBD2. CDR3 nucleotides: TGTGCCAGCAGTGAGAATAGCGGGACCCCCTACAATGAGCAGTTCTTC. Residues: CASSENSGTPYNEQFF.